This entry describes one T cell receptor (beta chain). Its target is unknown. Germline V gene sequence: CDR1 SGHTS, CDR2 YDEGEE. The CDR3 is made up of 14 amino acids. V trimming: 0 bases; J trimming: 8 bases; junction bases outside the gene matches: 2. The sample belongs to a study of blood T cell dynamics during melanoma immunotherapy. Findings and caveats of the study: The study could not tell melanoma-specific clones from general immune activation.

As to time point: week 3, after first cycle of checkpoint inhibitor. Apart from two fast progressors, RECIST 1.1 response was judged 12 weeks post-infusion. Patients with prior systemic cancer treatment, concomitant immunosuppressants, or other active malignancies were excluded. Every bulk PBMC sample received the same 350 ng of DNA. This table comes from immunoSEQ multiplex PCR, and its TCRdb copy is limited to in-frame clones, with some not included. Here the sample spans 25,000 to 35,000 clones, 65% to 85% being singletons. The starting material was blood, obtained from a patient treated with checkpoint blockade. The TCR was taken from a human donor with melanoma. This chain uses TRBV5-8 with TRBJ2-4, with 10 bases that match TRBD1. CDR3 nucleotide sequence: TGTGCCAGCAGCTTGGGACAGGGGGCTGACATTCAGTACTTC. It is translated as CASSLGQGADIQYF.